Listed below are T cell receptor beta chains from one sample, sequenced in a study of blood T cell repertoires in COVID-19. TCRdb's table, derived via immunoSEQ multiplex PCR, lists solely in-frame clones and lacks some. Of about 77,000 clones in the sample, roughly 90% were seen once. The sequenced sample consisted of peripheral blood. Receptors originate from an elderly woman with active or convalescent COVID-19. The CDR3 runs from the conserved cysteine through the conserved F or W. D genes are given only for firm matches. Where a row states a size, it is once, few, many or the class of an expanded clone; other rows omit it.

V gene: TRBV4-1
D gene: .
clone size: .
J gene: TRBJ1-6
CDR3 DNA: TGCGCCAGCAGCCCTCTGGGAGCTGTTGGATCACCCCTCCACTTT
CDR3 protein: CASSPLGAVGSPLHF

V gene: TRBV5-3
D gene: .
clone size: .
J gene: TRBJ2-5
CDR3 DNA: TGTGCCAGAAGCTTGGTGTTTGGAAAGGGGATGTACCAAGAGACCCAGTACTTC
CDR3 protein: CARSLVFGKGMYQETQYF

V gene: TRBV5-1
D gene: .
clone size: .
J gene: TRBJ2-3
CDR3 DNA: TGCGCCAGCAGCTTGGAAGGCGGGGTTCGAACAGATACGCAGTATTTT
CDR3 protein: CASSLEGGVRTDTQYF

V gene: TRBV6-1
D gene: .
clone size: .
J gene: TRBJ2-5
CDR3 DNA: TGTGCCAGCAGTGACGGGAAGGGAGGCCAAGAGACCCAGTACTTC
CDR3 protein: CASSDGKGGQETQYF

V gene: TRBV6-1
D gene: .
clone size: few
J gene: TRBJ1-6
CDR3 DNA: TGTGCCAGCAGTGAAGACGAGAGTAATTCACCCCTCCACTTT
CDR3 protein: CASSEDESNSPLHF

V gene: TRBV12-3/TRBV12-4
D gene: .
clone size: once
J gene: TRBJ1-2
CDR3 DNA: TGTGCCAGCCAGGACAGCTATGGCTACACCTTC
CDR3 protein: CASQDSYGYTF

V gene: TRBV7-9
D gene: .
clone size: .
J gene: TRBJ2-3
CDR3 DNA: TGTGCCAGCAGCCCCGGGGGTTTTCGCACAGATACGCAGTATTTT
CDR3 protein: CASSPGGFRTDTQYF

V gene: TRBV7-2
D gene: .
clone size: .
J gene: TRBJ2-5
CDR3 DNA: TGTGCCAGCAGCACTAGACTGAGCGGAGAGACCCAGTACTTC
CDR3 protein: CASSTRLSGETQYF

V gene: TRBV2
D gene: .
clone size: once
J gene: TRBJ2-3
CDR3 DNA: TGTGCCACCCCATCCTGGGGGCCCACAGATACGCAGTATTTT
CDR3 protein: CATPSWGPTDTQYF

V gene: TRBV15
D gene: .
clone size: .
J gene: TRBJ1-5
CDR3 DNA: TGTGCCACTTCCCCCCGGAGTAATCAGCCCCAGCATTTT
CDR3 protein: CATSPRSNQPQHF

V gene: TRBV6-5
D gene: .
clone size: once
J gene: TRBJ1-1
CDR3 DNA: TGTGCCAGCATGGGGCCATCCCTTAAAGCTTTCTTT
CDR3 protein: CASMGPSLKAFF

V gene: TRBV18
D gene: TRBD1
clone size: .
J gene: TRBJ2-7
CDR3 DNA: TGTGCCAGCTCACCACCGGGACAGGGGGCGGGCGAGCAGTACTTC
CDR3 protein: CASSPPGQGAGEQYF

V gene: TRBV4-1
D gene: .
clone size: .
J gene: TRBJ2-7
CDR3 DNA: TGCGCCAGCAGCCAAATTCGGTTGGAGTACGAGCAGTACTTC
CDR3 protein: CASSQIRLEYEQYF

V gene: TRBV28
D gene: .
clone size: .
J gene: TRBJ2-7
CDR3 DNA: TGTGCCAGCAGTTTTAGGGGGTTCGAGCAGTACTTC
CDR3 protein: CASSFRGFEQYF

V gene: TRBV6-2/TRBV6-3
D gene: .
clone size: .
J gene: TRBJ1-5
CDR3 DNA: TGTGCCAGCAGTTACTCGGGCGGGCCCAATCAGCCCCAGCATTTT
CDR3 protein: CASSYSGGPNQPQHF

V gene: TRBV7-8
D gene: .
clone size: once
J gene: TRBJ1-5
CDR3 DNA: TGTGCCAGCAGCTTATGGCAGAATCAGCCCCAGCATTTT
CDR3 protein: CASSLWQNQPQHF

V gene: TRBV15
D gene: .
clone size: .
J gene: TRBJ1-4
CDR3 DNA: TGTGCCACCAGCAGAGATCACGGGGCAACTAATGAAAAACTGTTTTTT
CDR3 protein: CATSRDHGATNEKLFF

V gene: TRBV5-1
D gene: TRBD2
clone size: .
J gene: TRBJ2-3
CDR3 DNA: TGCGCCAGCAGCTTGGGGTCGCGGGGGGCTTGGGATACGCAGTATTTT
CDR3 protein: CASSLGSRGAWDTQYF

V gene: TRBV6-5
D gene: .
clone size: .
J gene: TRBJ1-1
CDR3 DNA: TGTGCCAGCACCCTAACAGGGAACACTGAAGCTTTCTTT
CDR3 protein: CASTLTGNTEAFF

V gene: TRBV19
D gene: TRBD1
clone size: .
J gene: TRBJ2-1
CDR3 DNA: TGTGCCAGTAGTGTTGACAGGGGTGCTTACAATGAGCAGTTCTTC
CDR3 protein: CASSVDRGAYNEQFF

V gene: TRBV7-8
D gene: TRBD1
clone size: .
J gene: TRBJ2-3
CDR3 DNA: TGTGCCAGCAGCTTAACAGGGGGGAGCACAGATACGCAGTATTTT
CDR3 protein: CASSLTGGSTDTQYF

V gene: TRBV18
D gene: TRBD1
clone size: .
J gene: TRBJ1-1
CDR3 DNA: TGTGCCAGCTCAATATACAGGGGGAACACTGAAGCTTTCTTT
CDR3 protein: CASSIYRGNTEAFF